This entry is about one T cell receptor (beta chain). This sample was included in a study of T cells after yellow fever vaccination. About the study: Preparation of fractions with low cell numbers was performed using SMART-Seq v4 Ultra Low Input.

The CDR3 contains 14 residues. After removal of 4 bases from V and 11 bases from J, the junction contained 14 bases not matched to a gene. Per the germline V gene, CDR1 is SGHRS and CDR2 is YFSETQ. Conversion of TCR transcripts into cDNA relied on 5'RACE template switching, which added a universal primer site and UMIs. TCRdb re-called the 5' RACE reads with MiXCR, one entry per CDR3 protein. Here the sample spans a few hundred thousand distinct CDR3 sequences, 3.6% being singletons. The starting material was PBMCs, obtained on the day of the yellow fever booster vaccination. V is TRBV5-1 and J is TRBJ1-1, with 7 bases that match TRBD1. This sequence was found in a man aged 18 to 30 who received the YFV17D yellow fever vaccine. The CDR3 here is CASSQVGRDSWAFF. CDR3 in DNA: TGCGCCAGCAGCCAAGTCGGACGGGACAGCTGGGCTTTCTTT. Full variable domain (remainder filled in from reference TRBV5-1 and TRBJ1-1): KAGVTQTPRYLIKTRGQQVTLSCSPISGHRSVSWYQQTPGQGLQFLFEYFSETQRNKGNFPGRFSGRQFSNSRSEMNVSTLELGDSALYLCASSQVGRDSWAFFGQGTRLTVV.